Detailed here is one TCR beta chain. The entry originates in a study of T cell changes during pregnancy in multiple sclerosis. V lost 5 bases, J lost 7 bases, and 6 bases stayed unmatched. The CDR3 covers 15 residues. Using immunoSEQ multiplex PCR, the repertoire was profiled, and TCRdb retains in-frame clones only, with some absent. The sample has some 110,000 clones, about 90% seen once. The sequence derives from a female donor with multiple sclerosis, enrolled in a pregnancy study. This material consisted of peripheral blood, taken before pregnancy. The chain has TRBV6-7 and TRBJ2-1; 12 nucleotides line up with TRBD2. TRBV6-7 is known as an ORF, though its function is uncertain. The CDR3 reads CASSPGLAGRNEQFF. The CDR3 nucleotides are TGTGCCAGCAGTCCCGGACTAGCGGGAAGGAATGAGCAGTTCTTC.